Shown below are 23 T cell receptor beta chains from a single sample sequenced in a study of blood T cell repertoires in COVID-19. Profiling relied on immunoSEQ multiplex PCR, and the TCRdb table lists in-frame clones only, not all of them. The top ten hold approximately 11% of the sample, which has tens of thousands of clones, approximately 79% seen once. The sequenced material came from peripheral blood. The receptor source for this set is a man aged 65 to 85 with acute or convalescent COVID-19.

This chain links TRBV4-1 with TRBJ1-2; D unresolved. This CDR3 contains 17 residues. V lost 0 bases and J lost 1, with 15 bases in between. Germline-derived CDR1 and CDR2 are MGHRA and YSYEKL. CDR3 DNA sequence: TGCGCCAGCAGCCAAGAGGCCAGTCCTGCCTTTAACTATGGCTACACCTTC. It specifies CASSQEASPAFNYGYTF.

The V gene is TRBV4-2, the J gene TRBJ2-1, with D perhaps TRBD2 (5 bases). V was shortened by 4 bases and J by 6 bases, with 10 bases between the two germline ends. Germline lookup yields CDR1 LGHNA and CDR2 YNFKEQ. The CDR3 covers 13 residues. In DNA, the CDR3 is TGTGCCAGCAGCCCCGTCGGAGGCAATGAGCAGTTCTTC. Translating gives CASSPVGGNEQFF.

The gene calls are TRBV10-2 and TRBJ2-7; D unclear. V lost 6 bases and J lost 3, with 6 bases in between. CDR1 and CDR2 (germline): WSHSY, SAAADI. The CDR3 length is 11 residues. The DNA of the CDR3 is TGCGCCAGCAGGCTCGGCTACGAGCAGTACTTC. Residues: CASRLGYEQYF.

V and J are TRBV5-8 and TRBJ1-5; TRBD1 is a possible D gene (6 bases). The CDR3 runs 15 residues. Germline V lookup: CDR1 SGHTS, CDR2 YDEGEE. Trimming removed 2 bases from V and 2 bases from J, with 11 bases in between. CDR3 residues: CASSLWGRGNQPQHF. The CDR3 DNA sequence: TGTGCCAGCAGCTTATGGGGGCGCGGCAATCAGCCCCAGCATTTT. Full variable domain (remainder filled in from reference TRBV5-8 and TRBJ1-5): EAGVTQSPTHLIKTRGQQATLRCSPISGHTSVYWYQQALGLGLQFLLWYDEGEERNRGNFPPRFSGRQFPNYSSELNVNALELEDSALYLCASSLWGRGNQPQHFGDGTRLSIL.

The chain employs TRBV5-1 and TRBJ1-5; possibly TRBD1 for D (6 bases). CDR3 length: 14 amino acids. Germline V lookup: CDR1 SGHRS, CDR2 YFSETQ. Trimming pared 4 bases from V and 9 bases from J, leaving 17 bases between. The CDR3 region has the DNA TGCGCCAGCAGCATCGACAGGAGTTCGGCGCCCCAGCATTTT. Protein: CASSIDRSSAPQHF.

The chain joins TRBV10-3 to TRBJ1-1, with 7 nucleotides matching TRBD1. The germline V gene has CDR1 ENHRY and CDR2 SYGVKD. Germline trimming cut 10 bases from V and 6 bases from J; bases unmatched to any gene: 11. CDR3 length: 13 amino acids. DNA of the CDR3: TGTGCCACGATGACAGGGATAGAATCTGAAGCTTTCTTT. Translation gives CATMTGIESEAFF.

The CDR3 sequence: CASSRLPPGQGIDGYTF. The DNA for the CDR3 is TGTGCCAGCAGCCGCCTCCCCCCGGGACAGGGTATTGATGGCTACACCTTC. This chain joins TRBV7-9 and TRBJ1-2, with TRBD1 matching 9 bases. CDR1 SEHNR and CDR2 FQNEAQ come from the germline V gene (reference sequence). The V gene end was trimmed by 5 bases and the J gene end by 6 bases; junction bases not matched to a gene: 16. The CDR3 is made up of 17 amino acids.

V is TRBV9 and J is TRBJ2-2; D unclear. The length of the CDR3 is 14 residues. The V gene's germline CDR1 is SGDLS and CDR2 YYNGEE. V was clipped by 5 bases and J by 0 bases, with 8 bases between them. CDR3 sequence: CASSSKTNTGELFF. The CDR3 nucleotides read TGTGCCAGCAGTAGTAAAACGAACACCGGGGAGCTGTTTTTT.

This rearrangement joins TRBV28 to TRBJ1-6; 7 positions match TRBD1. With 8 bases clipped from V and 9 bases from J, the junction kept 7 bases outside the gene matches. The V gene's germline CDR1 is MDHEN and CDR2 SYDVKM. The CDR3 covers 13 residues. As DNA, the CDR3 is TGTGCCAGCTACCCGGGACAGTTTTCACCCCTCCACTTT. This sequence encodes CASYPGQFSPLHF. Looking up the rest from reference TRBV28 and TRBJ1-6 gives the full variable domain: DVKVTQSSRYLVKRTGEKVFLECVQDMDHENMFWYRQDPGLGLRLIYFSYDVKMKEKGDIPEGYSVSREKKERFSLILESASTNQTSMYLCASYPGQFSPLHFGNGTRLTVT.

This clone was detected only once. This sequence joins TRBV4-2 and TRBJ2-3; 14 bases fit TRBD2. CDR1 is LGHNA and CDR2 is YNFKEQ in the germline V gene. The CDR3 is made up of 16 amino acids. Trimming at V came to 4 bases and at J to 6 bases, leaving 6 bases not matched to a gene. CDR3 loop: CASSPTSGGARDTQYF. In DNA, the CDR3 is TGTGCCAGCAGCCCGACTAGCGGGGGGGCCAGGGATACGCAGTATTTT.

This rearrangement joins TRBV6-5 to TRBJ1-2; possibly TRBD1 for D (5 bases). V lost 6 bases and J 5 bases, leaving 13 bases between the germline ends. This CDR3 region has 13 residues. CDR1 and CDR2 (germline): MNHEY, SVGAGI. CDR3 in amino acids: CASRKGKSYGYTF. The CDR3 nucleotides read TGTGCCAGCAGAAAGGGGAAATCTTATGGCTACACCTTC.

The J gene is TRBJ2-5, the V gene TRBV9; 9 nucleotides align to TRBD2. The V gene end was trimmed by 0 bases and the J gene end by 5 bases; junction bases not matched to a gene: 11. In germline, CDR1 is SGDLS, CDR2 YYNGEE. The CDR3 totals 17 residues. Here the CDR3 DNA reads TGTGCCAGCAGCGTAGGCCTTCCGGGACTAGCTTCGGAGACCCAGTACTTC. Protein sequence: CASSVGLPGLASETQYF.

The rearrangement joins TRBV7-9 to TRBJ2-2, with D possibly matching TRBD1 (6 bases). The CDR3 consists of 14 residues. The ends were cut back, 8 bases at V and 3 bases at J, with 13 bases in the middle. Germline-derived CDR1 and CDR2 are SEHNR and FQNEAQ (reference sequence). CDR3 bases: TGTGCCAGCGGGTCGGACAGCTACACCGGGGAGCTGTTTTTT. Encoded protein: CASGSDSYTGELFF.

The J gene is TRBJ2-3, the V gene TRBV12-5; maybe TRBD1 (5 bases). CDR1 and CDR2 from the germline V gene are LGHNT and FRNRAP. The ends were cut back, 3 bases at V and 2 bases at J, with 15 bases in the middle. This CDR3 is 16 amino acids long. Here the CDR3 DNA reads TGTGCTAGTGGTTTATTCCAGGGATATCCCACAGATACGCAGTATTTT. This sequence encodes CASGLFQGYPTDTQYF. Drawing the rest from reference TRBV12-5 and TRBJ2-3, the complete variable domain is DARVTQTPRHKVTEMGQEVTMRCQPILGHNTVFWYRQTMMQGLELLAYFRNRAPLDDSGMPKDRFSAEMPDATLATLKIQPSEPRDSAVYFCASGLFQGYPTDTQYFGPGTRLTVL.

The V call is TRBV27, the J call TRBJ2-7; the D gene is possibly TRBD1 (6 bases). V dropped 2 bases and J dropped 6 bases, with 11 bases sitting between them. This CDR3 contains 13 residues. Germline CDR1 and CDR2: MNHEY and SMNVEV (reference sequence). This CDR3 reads CASSLRQAAEQYF. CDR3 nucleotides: TGTGCCAGCAGTTTAAGACAGGCAGCCGAGCAGTACTTC.

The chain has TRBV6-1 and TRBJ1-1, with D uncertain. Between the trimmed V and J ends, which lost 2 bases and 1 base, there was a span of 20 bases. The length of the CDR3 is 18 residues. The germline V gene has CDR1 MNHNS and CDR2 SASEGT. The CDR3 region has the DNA TGTGCCAGCAGTGAAAGGATTGGCAGACTAGGGTCGAACACTGAAGCTTTCTTT. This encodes CASSERIGRLGSNTEAFF.

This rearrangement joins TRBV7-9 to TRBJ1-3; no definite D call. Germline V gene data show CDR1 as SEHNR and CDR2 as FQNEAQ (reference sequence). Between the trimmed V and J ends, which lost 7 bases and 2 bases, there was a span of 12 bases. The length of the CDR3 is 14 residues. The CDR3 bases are TGTGCCAGCACCCCCTACCCAACTGGAAACACCATATATTTT. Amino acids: CASTPYPTGNTIYF. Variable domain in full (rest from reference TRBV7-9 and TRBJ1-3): DTGVSQNPRHKITKRGQNVTFRCDPISEHNRLYWYRQTLGQGPEFLTYFQNEAQLEKSRLLSDRFSAERPKGSFSTLEIQRTEQGDSAMYLCASTPYPTGNTIYFGEGSWLTVV.

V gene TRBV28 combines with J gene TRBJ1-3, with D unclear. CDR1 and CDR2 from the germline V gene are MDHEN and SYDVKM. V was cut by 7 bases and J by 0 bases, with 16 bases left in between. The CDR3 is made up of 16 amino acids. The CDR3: CASTPTALSSGNTIYF. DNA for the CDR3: TGTGCCAGCACCCCCACAGCTCTCTCCTCTGGAAACACCATATATTTT.

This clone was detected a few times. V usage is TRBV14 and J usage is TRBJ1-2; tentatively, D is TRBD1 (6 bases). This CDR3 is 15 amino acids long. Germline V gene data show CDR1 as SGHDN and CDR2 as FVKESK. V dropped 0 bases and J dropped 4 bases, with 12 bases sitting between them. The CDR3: CASSQDIQGTYGYTF. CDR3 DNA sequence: TGTGCCAGCAGCCAAGATATCCAGGGGACCTATGGCTACACCTTC.

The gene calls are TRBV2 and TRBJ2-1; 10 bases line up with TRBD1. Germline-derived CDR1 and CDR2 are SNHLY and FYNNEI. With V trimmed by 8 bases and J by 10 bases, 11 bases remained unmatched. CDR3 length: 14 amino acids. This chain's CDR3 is CASGRDRGYGEQFF. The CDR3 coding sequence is TGTGCCAGCGGCCGGGACAGGGGTTACGGGGAGCAGTTCTTC.

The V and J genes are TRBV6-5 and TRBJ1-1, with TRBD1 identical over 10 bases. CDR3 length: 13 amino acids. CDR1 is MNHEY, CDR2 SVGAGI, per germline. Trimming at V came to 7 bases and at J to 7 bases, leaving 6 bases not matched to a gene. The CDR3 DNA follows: TGTGCCAGCAACCGACAGGGGGCGGTTGAAGCTTTCTTT. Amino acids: CASNRQGAVEAFF.

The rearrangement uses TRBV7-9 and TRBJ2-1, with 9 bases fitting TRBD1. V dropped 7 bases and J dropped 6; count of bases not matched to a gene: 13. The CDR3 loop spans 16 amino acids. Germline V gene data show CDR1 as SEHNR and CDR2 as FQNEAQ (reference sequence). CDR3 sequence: CASTREIGTGLNEQFF. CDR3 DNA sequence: TGTGCCAGCACCAGAGAGATAGGGACAGGGCTCAATGAGCAGTTCTTC.

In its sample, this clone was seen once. Written as DNA, the CDR3 is TGTGCCAGCTCACCACGCGGGGGTAGCACAGATACGCAGTATTTT. Amino acid sequence: CASSPRGGSTDTQYF. The chain links TRBV18 to TRBJ2-3; 7 bases agree with TRBD2. The CDR3 runs to 15 residues. The trim removed 1 base at V and 0 bases at J, leaving 1 base unmatched. Germline values: CDR1 KGHSH, CDR2 LQKENI.